These T cell receptor beta chains were read from a single sample in a study of cytomegalovirus exposure and HLA in healthy donors. Measured with immunoSEQ multiplex PCR; TCRdb has only the in-frame clones, and not every one. In the table there are roughly 95,000 clones, 85% of which are singletons. Sequenced: PBMCs. These receptors originate from a man between 18 and 29 years old in good health and CMV-seropositive. Each CDR3 is given with its conserved first and last residue. D genes are given only for firm matches. Clone size appears in some rows only: once, few, many, or a class for an expanded clone.

d_gene | j_gene | abundance | v_gene | CDR3aa | CDR3nt
TRBD2 | TRBJ2-5 | many | TRBV6-1 | CASTQLAGGTETQYF | TGTGCCAGCACCCAACTAGCGGGAGGGACTGAGACCCAGTACTTC
. | TRBJ1-1 | . | TRBV13 | CASSLITRDTEAFF | TGTGCCAGCAGCCTAATCACCAGGGACACTGAAGCTTTCTTT
TRBD1 | TRBJ1-1 | . | TRBV28 | CASSLEGALVNTEAFF | TGTGCCAGCAGCCTTGAGGGGGCGTTAGTGAACACTGAAGCTTTCTTT
. | TRBJ2-5 | . | TRBV6-5 | CASSYSGGPQETQYF | TGTGCCAGCAGTTACTCGGGGGGGCCACAAGAGACCCAGTACTTC
. | TRBJ2-7 | . | TRBV2 | CASSDEYEQYF | TGTGCCAGCAGTGATGAGTACGAGCAGTACTTC
. | TRBJ1-1 | . | TRBV27 | CASSSGLMNTEAFF | TGTGCCAGCAGCTCCGGACTGATGAACACTGAAGCTTTCTTT
. | TRBJ1-2 | . | TRBV28 | CASSLFGGPYGYTF | TGTGCCAGCAGTTTATTCGGGGGGCCCTATGGCTACACCTTC
. | TRBJ1-2 | . | TRBV13 | CASSRGQLYYGYTF | TGTGCCAGCAGCAGAGGACAGCTATACTATGGCTACACCTTC
. | TRBJ1-1 | . | TRBV23-1 | CASPPVGGNTEAFF | TGCGCCAGCCCCCCAGTCGGGGGGAACACTGAAGCTTTCTTT
. | TRBJ1-4 | . | TRBV14 | CASSQVRGEKLFF | TGTGCCAGCAGCCAAGTTCGGGGAGAAAAACTGTTTTTT
. | TRBJ1-1 | . | TRBV28 | CASIRQNTEAFF | TGTGCCAGCATAAGACAAAACACTGAAGCTTTCTTT
TRBD1 | TRBJ1-3 | . | TRBV6-5 | CASRPGGLTGNTIYF | TGTGCCAGCAGGCCAGGGGGGCTGACTGGAAACACCATATATTTT
. | TRBJ1-5 | . | TRBV23-1 | CASSPPRGLYNNQPQHF | TGCGCCAGCAGTCCGCCGAGGGGACTCTATAACAATCAGCCCCAGCATTTT
. | TRBJ2-6 | . | TRBV18 | CASSPQGTGANVLTF | TGTGCCAGCTCACCCCAGGGAACTGGGGCCAACGTCCTGACTTTC
TRBD2 | TRBJ2-5 | . | TRBV12-5 | CASGQGRGQETQYF | TGTGCTAGTGGTCAAGGGAGGGGTCAAGAGACCCAGTACTTC
TRBD1 | TRBJ1-1 | . | TRBV6-1 | CASTWDRDAEAFF | TGTGCCAGCACCTGGGACAGGGATGCCGAAGCTTTCTTT
. | TRBJ1-4 | . | TRBV19 | CASKGPGSFRTNEKLFF | TGTGCCAGTAAGGGTCCGGGATCCTTTAGGACTAATGAAAAACTGTTTTTT
. | TRBJ2-5 | . | TRBV5-4 | CASSKGGVGETQYF | TGTGCCAGCAGCAAGGGCGGGGTTGGGGAGACCCAGTACTTC
. | TRBJ2-2 | . | TRBV5-1 | CASSLVLGLNTGELFF | TGCGCCAGCAGCTTGGTACTAGGTTTGAACACCGGGGAGCTGTTTTTT
TRBD2 | TRBJ2-1 | . | TRBV6-4 | CASSQQRTSGRKVRGYEQFF | TGTGCCAGCAGCCAACAACGGACTAGCGGGAGAAAGGTAAGAGGCTATGAGCAGTTCTTC
. | TRBJ1-1 | . | TRBV7-9 | CASSPFMRNTEAFF | TGTGCCAGCAGCCCTTTTATGAGGAACACTGAAGCTTTCTTT
. | TRBJ1-1 | . | TRBV5-6 | CASSLATVEAFF | TGTGCCAGCAGCTTGGCTACGGTTGAAGCTTTCTTT
. | TRBJ1-2 | . | TRBV2 | CASRDFRFTF | TGTGCCAGCAGGGACTTTCGGTTCACCTTC
. | TRBJ2-7 | . | TRBV11-2 | CASSIDRQSYEQYF | TGTGCCAGCAGCATCGACAGGCAGTCCTACGAGCAGTACTTC
. | TRBJ1-2 | few | TRBV2 | CASSEPESGSEAGYTF | TGTGCCAGCAGTGAACCAGAAAGTGGATCTGAGGCAGGCTACACCTTC
. | TRBJ2-1 | few | TRBV25-1 | CASSDWARGDNEQFF | TGTGCCAGCAGTGACTGGGCCAGGGGGGACAATGAGCAGTTCTTC
. | TRBJ2-1 | . | TRBV6-5 | CATRPAGTTYNEQFF | TGTGCCACCCGACCTGCCGGGACAACATACAATGAGCAGTTCTTC
TRBD2 | TRBJ2-5 | . | TRBV5-6 | CASSSYGGRGQETQYF | TGTGCCAGCAGCTCCTATGGCGGGAGAGGCCAAGAGACCCAGTACTTC
. | TRBJ2-1 | . | TRBV7-9 | CASNRLITGTGSGSGQFF | TGTGCCAGCAATCGTCTTATAACCGGGACAGGGAGCGGGAGCGGGCAGTTCTTC
TRBD2 | TRBJ2-3 | . | TRBV5-1 | CASSWSGRGGTDTQYF | TGCGCCAGCAGCTGGAGCGGGAGAGGGGGCACAGATACGCAGTATTTT
. | TRBJ1-5 | . | TRBV28 | CASGVTGQPQHF | TGTGCCAGCGGGGTTACAGGTCAGCCCCAGCATTTT
. | TRBJ1-2 | . | TRBV28 | CASSFYPTAGYTF | TGTGCCAGCAGTTTTTACCCGACAGCCGGCTACACCTTC
TRBD2 | TRBJ2-1 | . | TRBV28 | CATAAGRSYNEQFF | TGTGCCACCGCAGCGGGGAGGTCGTACAATGAGCAGTTCTTC
. | TRBJ1-3 | once | TRBV11-3 | CASSGTGNTIYF | TGTGCCAGCAGCGGGACTGGGAACACCATATATTTT
TRBD1 | TRBJ1-3 | once | TRBV4-1 | CASSQVRQGWRNTIYF | TGCGCCAGCAGCCAAGTACGACAGGGTTGGAGAAACACCATATATTTT
. | TRBJ1-1 | . | TRBV11-2 | CASSFLLQDEAFF | TGTGCCAGCAGCTTTCTCCTACAGGATGAAGCTTTCTTT
TRBD1 | TRBJ1-2 | . | TRBV2 | CASSRDSNNYGYTF | TGTGCCAGCAGCCGGGACAGCAATAACTATGGCTACACCTTC